This T cell receptor (beta chain) emerged from a study of shared clonotypes between healthy human individuals. At the level of the study: Aged 18 to 49, the donors were two women and a few men.

On this clone: Its specificity is not known.

CD8 cells classed as naive were CD45RO-negative and positively selected for CCR7, excluding terminally differentiated effector memory CD45RA+ cells. Study-wide findings and caveats: Naive subsets tended to show greater estimated richness than memory subsets. Depth was large, yet rarefaction showed that sorted-subset sequencing was incomplete.

Each cell subset's genomic DNA was divided evenly among several immunoSEQ plates. Repertoires were generated with immunoSEQ multiplex PCR, while TCRdb's copy carries only in-frame clones and drops some. The table shows about 2 million clones, with about 95% occurring only once. Input material: naive CD8+ T cells sorted from blood. This sequence originates from a young man in good health.

This CDR3 is CAWTRRGTEAFF. DNA of the CDR3: TGTGCCTGGACCAGACGGGGCACTGAAGCTTTCTTT. The chain links TRBV30 to TRBJ1-1; D gene ambiguous. CDR1 is GTSNPN, CDR2 SVGIG, per germline (reference sequence). Trimming shortened V by 4 bases and J by 4 bases, and 10 bases separated the two germline ends. The CDR3 totals 12 residues.